These 19 T cell receptor beta chains were all obtained from the same sample, sequenced in a study of T cell responses to AZD1222 COVID-19 vaccine. Profiling relied on immunoSEQ multiplex PCR, and the TCRdb table lists in-frame clones only, not all of them. The table lists around 130,000 clones, about nine tenths of them singletons. Sequencing was performed on peripheral blood, taken 28 days after the second AZD1222 dose. These receptors all come from an adult who received the AZD1222 COVID-19 vaccine.

The chain recombines TRBV10-3 with TRBJ1-2; 10 nucleotides line up with TRBD1. Germline-derived CDR1 and CDR2 are ENHRY and SYGVKD. The junction had 7 bases not matched to a gene; V was cut back by 0 bases and J by 6 bases. CDR3 size: 16 residues. CDR3 sequence reads: CAISESPGQGVNGYTF. The CDR3 region has the DNA TGTGCCATCAGTGAGTCACCCGGACAGGGGGTGAATGGCTACACCTTC.

This chain uses TRBV6-5 with TRBJ2-7; no firm D call. Germline V gives CDR1 MNHEY, CDR2 SVGAGI. Trimming shortened V by 4 bases and J by 6 bases, and 16 bases separated the two germline ends. The CDR3 has 14 residues. The DNA for the CDR3 is TGTGCCAGCAGTTCTCCCTCTTTTAGGGCCGAGCAGTACTTC. It specifies CASSSPSFRAEQYF.

V gene TRBV6-5 combines with J gene TRBJ2-7; 11 nucleotides line up with TRBD1. Germline CDR1 reads MNHEY; CDR2 reads SVGAGI. The CDR3 sequence is 14 residues long. J lost 7 bases, V lost 2 bases, and 4 bases had no gene match. The CDR3 region is CASSYPGQGGEQYF. DNA of the CDR3: TGTGCCAGCAGTTACCCGGGACAGGGGGGGGAGCAGTACTTC.

V gene TRBV2 combines with J gene TRBJ1-3; D possibly corresponds to TRBD1 (5 bases). The V end lost 4 bases, the J end lost 0 bases, and 10 bases lay between the germline ends. The CDR3 spans 15 residues. CDR1 is SNHLY and CDR2 is FYNNEI in the germline V gene. CDR3 DNA: TGTGCCAGCAGTGCGACAGCACACTCTGGAAACACCATATATTTT. Translation gives CASSATAHSGNTIYF.

The chain is built from TRBV7-2 and TRBJ2-1; D gene ambiguous. The V end lost 0 bases, the J end lost 0 bases, and 6 bases lay between the germline ends. The CDR3 runs 15 residues. Germline V gives CDR1 SGHTA, CDR2 FQGNSA. CDR3 sequence: CASSLAPSSYNEQFF. The DNA for the CDR3 is TGTGCCAGCAGCTTAGCACCGAGCTCCTACAATGAGCAGTTCTTC.

The rearrangement uses TRBV18 and TRBJ1-2, with a weak D call TRBD1 (5 bases). The germline V and J ends were trimmed by 6 bases and 3 bases, with 14 bases remaining between them. The CDR3 contains 14 residues. Germline loops: CDR1 KGHSH, CDR2 LQKENI. The CDR3 sequence: CASSRLQADYGYTF. The CDR3 bases are TGTGCCAGCTCTCGTCTACAGGCCGACTATGGCTACACCTTC.

V and J are TRBV5-1 and TRBJ1-1, with 9 bases aligning to TRBD1. This CDR3 is built from 16 residues. Germline V gene data show CDR1 as SGHRS and CDR2 as YFSETQ. With 0 bases clipped from V and 1 base from J, the junction kept 4 bases outside the gene matches. CDR3 loop: CASSLAQGAGNTEAFF. CDR3 nucleotide sequence: TGCGCCAGCAGCTTGGCACAGGGGGCCGGGAACACTGAAGCTTTCTTT.

The chain carries TRBV30 and TRBJ1-5, with D possibly TRBD1 on 6 matching bases. Trimming took 2 bases from V and 6 from J, leaving 14 bases between them. CDR1 is GTSNPN and CDR2 is SVGIG in the germline V gene (reference sequence). The CDR3 length is 14 residues. CDR3 in DNA: TGTGCCTGGAGTCCTAAGGGGGGGAGTCAGCCCCAGCATTTT. Translated, it gives CAWSPKGGSQPQHF. The full variable domain, its missing parts supplied by reference TRBV30 and TRBJ1-5, is SQTIHQWPATLVQPVGSPLSLECTVEGTSNPNLYWYRQAAGRGLQLLFYSVGIGQISSEVPQNLSASRPQDRQFILSSKKLLLSDSGFYLCAWSPKGGSQPQHFGDGTRLSIL.

This clone has only a few counts. Here the CDR3 reads CASSDPWGSNTGELFF. Written as DNA, the CDR3 is TGTGCCAGCAGTGACCCATGGGGCTCGAACACCGGGGAGCTGTTTTTT. V gene TRBV6-1 combines with J gene TRBJ2-2; tentatively, D is TRBD1 (5 bases). This CDR3 spans 16 amino acids. Germline values: CDR1 MNHNS, CDR2 SASEGT. The V gene lost 3 bases and the J gene lost 0 bases, with 11 bases spanning the gap.

The chain is built from TRBV18 and TRBJ2-3; D not resolved. The CDR3 loop spans 17 amino acids. V was pared by 3 bases and J by 1 base, with 17 bases between. CDR1 and CDR2 (germline): KGHSH, LQKENI. CDR3 in DNA: TGTGCCAGCTCACCCCCGAGCGCCTCCTTTGGCACAGATACGCAGTATTTT. Amino acid sequence: CASSPPSASFGTDTQYF. Looking up the rest from reference TRBV18 and TRBJ2-3 gives the full variable domain: NAGVMQNPRHLVRRRGQEARLRCSPMKGHSHVYWYRQLPEEGLKFMVYLQKENIIDESGMPKERFSAEFPKEGPSILRIQQVVRGDSAAYFCASSPPSASFGTDTQYFGPGTRLTVL.

The rearrangement links TRBV10-3 to TRBJ1-2; 7 bases are a match to TRBD1. V lost 6 bases to trimming and J lost 3 bases; unmatched junction nucleotides: 13. The CDR3 loop spans 16 amino acids. Germline CDR1 is ENHRY and CDR2 is SYGVKD. CDR3 sequence: CAIRSLGTDSHYGYTF. The CDR3 DNA reads TGTGCCATCAGGTCCTTAGGGACAGATTCACACTATGGCTACACCTTC.

This clone was recorded once. The chain is built from TRBV11-2 and TRBJ2-5; D is ambiguous. The CDR3 spans 14 residues. V lost 5 bases, J lost 5 bases, and 15 bases lay in between. CDR1 and CDR2 from the germline V gene are SGHAT and FQNNGV. The CDR3 loop is CASSIGPQAETQYF. For the CDR3, the DNA is TGTGCCAGCAGCATCGGACCCCAGGCGGAGACCCAGTACTTC.

The chain is built from TRBV18 and TRBJ1-4; D unresolved. The V end lost 3 bases, the J end lost 0 bases, and 11 bases lay between the germline ends. Germline V lookup: CDR1 KGHSH, CDR2 LQKENI. The CDR3 spans 16 residues. The CDR3: CASSPRLVATNEKLFF. CDR3 in DNA: TGTGCCAGCTCACCGCGATTGGTAGCAACTAATGAAAAACTGTTTTTT.

The table lists this clone with a few counts. The genes are TRBV5-4 and TRBJ2-7; D is ambiguous. With 2 bases removed from V and 4 bases from J, the gap between germline ends came to 13 bases. The CDR3 consists of 14 residues. Germline V lookup: CDR1 SGHNT, CDR2 YYREEE (reference sequence). The CDR3 is CASSFGEVGYEQYF. The CDR3 DNA is TGTGCCAGCAGCTTCGGAGAAGTGGGATACGAGCAGTACTTC.

V and J are TRBV18 and TRBJ2-4; no clear D gene. The CDR3 length is 13 residues. Germline V gene data show CDR1 as KGHSH and CDR2 as LQKENI. The V end lost 2 bases, the J end lost 8 bases, and 10 bases lay between the germline ends. The CDR3 bases are TGTGCCAGCTCACCAGAGACTCGGGACATTCAGTACTTC. Its protein product is CASSPETRDIQYF.

The V call is TRBV27, the J call TRBJ1-1, with TRBD1 identical over 10 bases. The CDR3 runs to 15 residues. Germline V gives CDR1 MNHEY, CDR2 SMNVEV (reference sequence). The J segment lost 0 bases and the V segment lost 8 bases, leaving 6 bases of the junction unmatched. CDR3 loop: CASRRDRGMNTEAFF. CDR3 nucleotides: TGTGCCAGCCGCCGGGACAGGGGTATGAACACTGAAGCTTTCTTT.

This chain links TRBV25-1 with TRBJ1-6; D call uncertain. The CDR3 is 15 amino acids. V lost 5 bases to trimming and J lost 5 bases, with 13 bases between them. CDR1 and CDR2 from the germline V gene are MGHDK and SYGVNS. The CDR3 DNA reads TGTGCCAGCAGTCCCGGCGAGACCGATAATTCACCCCTCCACTTT. It translates to CASSPGETDNSPLHF.

V and J are TRBV3-1 (or the pseudogene TRBV3-2) and TRBJ1-4, with 8 bases fitting TRBD1. CDR1 is LGHDT, CDR2 YNNKEL, per germline (reference sequence). CDR3 length: 17 residues. V trimming: 0 bases; J trimming: 6 bases; junction bases outside the gene matches: 9. For the CDR3, the DNA is TGTGCCAGCAGCCAAGAGAGGGGTACAGGGGGTTATGAAAAACTGTTTTTT. This translates into CASSQERGTGGYEKLFF.

The chain has TRBV18 and TRBJ1-4, with D unclear. Trimming took 1 base from V and 8 from J, leaving 17 bases between them. The germline CDR1 and CDR2 sequences are KGHSH and LQKENI. CDR3 length equals 16 residues. CDR3: CASSPHPPRVEEKLFF. In DNA, the CDR3 is TGTGCCAGCTCACCACATCCCCCCCGAGTGGAGGAAAAACTGTTTTTT.